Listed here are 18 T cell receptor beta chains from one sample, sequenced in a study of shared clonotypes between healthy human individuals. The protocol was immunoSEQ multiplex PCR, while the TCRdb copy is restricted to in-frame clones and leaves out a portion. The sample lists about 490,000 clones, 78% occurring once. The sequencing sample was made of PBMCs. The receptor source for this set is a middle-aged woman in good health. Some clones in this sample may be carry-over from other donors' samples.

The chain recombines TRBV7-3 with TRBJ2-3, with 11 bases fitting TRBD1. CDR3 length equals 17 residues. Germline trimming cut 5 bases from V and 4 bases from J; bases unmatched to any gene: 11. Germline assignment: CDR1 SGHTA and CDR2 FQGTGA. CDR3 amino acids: CASSRGQGARVADTQYF. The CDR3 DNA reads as TGTGCCAGCAGCAGAGGACAGGGGGCTCGTGTCGCAGATACGCAGTATTTT.

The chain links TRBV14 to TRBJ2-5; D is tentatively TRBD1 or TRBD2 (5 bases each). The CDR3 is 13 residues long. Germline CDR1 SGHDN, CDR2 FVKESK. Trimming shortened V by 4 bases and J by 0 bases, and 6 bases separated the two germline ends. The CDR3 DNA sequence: TGTGCCAGCAGCCGGGGGTACCAAGAGACCCAGTACTTC. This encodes CASSRGYQETQYF.

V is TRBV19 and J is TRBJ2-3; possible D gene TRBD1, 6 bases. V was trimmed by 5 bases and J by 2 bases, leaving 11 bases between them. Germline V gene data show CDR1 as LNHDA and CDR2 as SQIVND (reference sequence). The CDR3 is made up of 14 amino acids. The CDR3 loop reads CASSQPGDTDTQYF. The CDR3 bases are TGTGCCAGTAGTCAGCCAGGGGACACAGATACGCAGTATTTT.

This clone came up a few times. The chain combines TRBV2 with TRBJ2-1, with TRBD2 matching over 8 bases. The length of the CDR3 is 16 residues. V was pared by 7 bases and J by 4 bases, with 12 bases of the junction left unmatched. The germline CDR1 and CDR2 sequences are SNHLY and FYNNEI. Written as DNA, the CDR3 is TGTGCCAGCACGGGATCACGGACTAGCAATTACAATGAGCAGTTCTTC. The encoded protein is CASTGSRTSNYNEQFF.

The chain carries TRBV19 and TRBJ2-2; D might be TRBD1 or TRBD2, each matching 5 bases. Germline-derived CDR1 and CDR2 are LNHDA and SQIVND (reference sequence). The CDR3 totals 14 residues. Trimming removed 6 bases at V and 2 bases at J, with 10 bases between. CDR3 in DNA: TGTGCCAGTAGGGGACCGTTCAACACCGGGGAGCTGTTTTTT. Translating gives CASRGPFNTGELFF.

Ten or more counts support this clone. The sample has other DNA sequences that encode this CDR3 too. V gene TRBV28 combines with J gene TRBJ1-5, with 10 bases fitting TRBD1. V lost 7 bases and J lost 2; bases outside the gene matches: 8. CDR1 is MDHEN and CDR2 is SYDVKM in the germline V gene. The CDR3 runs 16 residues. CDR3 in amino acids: CASTTTGTGGNQPQHF. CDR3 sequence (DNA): TGTGCCAGCACCACCACCGGGACAGGGGGCAATCAGCCCCAGCATTTT.

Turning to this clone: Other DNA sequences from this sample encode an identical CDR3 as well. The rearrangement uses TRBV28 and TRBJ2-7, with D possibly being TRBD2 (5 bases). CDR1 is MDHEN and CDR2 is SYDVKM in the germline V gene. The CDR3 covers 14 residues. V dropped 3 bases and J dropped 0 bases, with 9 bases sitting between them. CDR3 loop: CASSLVGDSYEQYF. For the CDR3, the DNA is TGTGCCAGCAGTTTGGTGGGAGACTCCTACGAGCAGTACTTC.

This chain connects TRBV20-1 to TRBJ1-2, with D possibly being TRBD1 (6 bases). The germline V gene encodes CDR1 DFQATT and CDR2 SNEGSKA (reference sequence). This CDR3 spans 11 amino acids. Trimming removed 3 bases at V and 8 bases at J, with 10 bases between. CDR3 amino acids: CSASLDRGYTF. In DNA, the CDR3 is TGCAGTGCTAGCCTTGACAGGGGCTACACCTTC.

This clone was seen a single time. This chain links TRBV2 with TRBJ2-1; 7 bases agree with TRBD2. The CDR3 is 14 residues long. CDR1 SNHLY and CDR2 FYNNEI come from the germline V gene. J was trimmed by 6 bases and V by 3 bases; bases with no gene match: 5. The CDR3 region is CASSDLAGINEQFF. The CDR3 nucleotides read TGTGCCAGCAGTGATTTAGCGGGCATCAATGAGCAGTTCTTC.

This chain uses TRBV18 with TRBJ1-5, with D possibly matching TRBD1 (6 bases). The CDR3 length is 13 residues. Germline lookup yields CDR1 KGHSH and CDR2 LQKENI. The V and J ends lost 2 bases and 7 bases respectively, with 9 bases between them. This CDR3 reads CASSPIGGQPQHF. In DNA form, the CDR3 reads TGTGCCAGCTCACCAATTGGGGGCCAGCCCCAGCATTTT.

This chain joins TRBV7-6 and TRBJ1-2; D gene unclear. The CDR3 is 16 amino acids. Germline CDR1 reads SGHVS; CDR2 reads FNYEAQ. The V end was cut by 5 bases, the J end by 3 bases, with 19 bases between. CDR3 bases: TGTGCCAGCAGCCGCGGACGACAAAAAGACGACTATGGCTACACCTTC. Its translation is CASSRGRQKDDYGYTF.

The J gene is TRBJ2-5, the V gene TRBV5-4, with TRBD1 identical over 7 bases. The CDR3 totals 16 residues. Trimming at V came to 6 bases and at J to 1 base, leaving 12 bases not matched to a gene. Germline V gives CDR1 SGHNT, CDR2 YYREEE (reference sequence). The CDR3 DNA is TGTGCCAGCACCCCACCCGGGACAGTAGTCCAAGAGACCCAGTACTTC. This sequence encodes CASTPPGTVVQETQYF.

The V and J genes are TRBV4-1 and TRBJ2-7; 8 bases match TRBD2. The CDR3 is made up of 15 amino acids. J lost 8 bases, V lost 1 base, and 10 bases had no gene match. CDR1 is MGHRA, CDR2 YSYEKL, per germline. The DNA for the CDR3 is TGCGCCAGCAGCCAAGTGGGACTAGAAGGGGGACAGCAGTACTTC. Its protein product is CASSQVGLEGGQQYF.

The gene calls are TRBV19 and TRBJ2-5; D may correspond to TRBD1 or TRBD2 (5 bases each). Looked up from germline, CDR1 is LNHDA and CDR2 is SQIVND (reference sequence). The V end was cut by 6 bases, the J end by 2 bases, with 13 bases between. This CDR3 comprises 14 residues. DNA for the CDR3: TGTGCCAGTAGGCACCCGGGACCACAAGAGACCCAGTACTTC. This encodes CASRHPGPQETQYF.

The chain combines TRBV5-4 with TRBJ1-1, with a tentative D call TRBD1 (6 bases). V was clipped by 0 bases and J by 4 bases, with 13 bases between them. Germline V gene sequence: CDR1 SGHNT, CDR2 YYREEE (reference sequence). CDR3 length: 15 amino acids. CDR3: CASSLEQGRSTEAFF. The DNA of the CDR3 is TGTGCCAGCAGCTTGGAACAGGGTAGGAGCACTGAAGCTTTCTTT.

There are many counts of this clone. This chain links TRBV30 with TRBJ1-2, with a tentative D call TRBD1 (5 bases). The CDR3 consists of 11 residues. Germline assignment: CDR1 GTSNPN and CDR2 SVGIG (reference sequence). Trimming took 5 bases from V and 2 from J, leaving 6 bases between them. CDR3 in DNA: TGTGCCTGGTGGGGGAACTATGGCTACACCTTC. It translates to CAWWGNYGYTF.

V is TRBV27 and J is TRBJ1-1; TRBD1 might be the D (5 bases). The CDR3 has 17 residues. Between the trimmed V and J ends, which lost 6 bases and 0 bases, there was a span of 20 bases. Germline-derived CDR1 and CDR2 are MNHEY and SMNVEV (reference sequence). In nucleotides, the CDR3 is TGTGCCAGCAGGAAAATCTTCCAGGGTCACATGAACACTGAAGCTTTCTTT. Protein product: CASRKIFQGHMNTEAFF.

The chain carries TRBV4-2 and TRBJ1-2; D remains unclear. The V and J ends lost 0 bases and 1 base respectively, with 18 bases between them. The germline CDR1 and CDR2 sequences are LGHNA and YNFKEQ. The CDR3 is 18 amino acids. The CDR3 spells CASSQEPDGPDGNYGYTF. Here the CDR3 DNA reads TGTGCCAGCAGCCAAGAACCGGACGGGCCGGATGGTAACTATGGCTACACCTTC.